This T cell receptor beta chain emerged from a study of CD8+ T cells in alopecia areata. Reverse transcribed after extraction, RNA yielded cDNA as the sequencing template. Method: immunoSEQ multiplex PCR; TCRdb's copy keeps in-frame clones and lacks some. The sample lists 170,000 or so clones, about 60% seen once, with about 12% in the top ten. The treatment is: oral pan-JAK inhibitor, 5-10 mg twice daily. Those with alopecia areata gave lesional scalp punch biopsies and peripheral blood. This clone was seen more than once but under ten times. This clonotype was sampled from a human donor with alopecia areata. Specimen: CD8+ T cells sorted from blood, collected at week 24, from a patient treated with tofacitinib.

In DNA, the CDR3 is TGTGCCAGCAGCCTCCACCAAGAGACCCAGTACTTC. Protein product: CASSLHQETQYF. This chain uses TRBV13 with TRBJ2-5; D is undetermined. The ends were cut back, 5 bases at V and 0 bases at J, with 4 bases in the middle. The V gene's germline CDR1 is PRHDT and CDR2 FYEKMQ (reference sequence). The CDR3 length is 12 residues.